This paragraph covers one TCR beta chain sequence. Its specificity is unknown. This record comes from a study of T cell responses to AZD1222 COVID-19 vaccine. Points from the study as a whole: Dominant at 160-218 and 743-854, vaccine-associated CD4 TCRs also spanned spike. Possibly, clonal diversity was underestimated; donors were largely white British and included more females.

The method was immunoSEQ multiplex PCR; TCRdb's version includes in-frame clones alone and lacks a portion of them. The repertoire holds approximately 170,000 clones, with around 88% as singletons. V dropped 0 bases and J dropped 4 bases, with 12 bases sitting between them. The CDR3 consists of 15 residues. Germline CDR1 is LGHNA and CDR2 is YNFKEQ. This chain connects TRBV4-2 to TRBJ1-2; no definite D call. The sample was peripheral blood, taken 28 days after the second AZD1222 dose. The source of this sequence is an adult who received the AZD1222 COVID-19 vaccine. For the CDR3, the DNA is TGTGCCAGCAGCCAAGAGAGGTTGGTCTTCTATGGCTACACCTTC. Translating gives CASSQERLVFYGYTF.